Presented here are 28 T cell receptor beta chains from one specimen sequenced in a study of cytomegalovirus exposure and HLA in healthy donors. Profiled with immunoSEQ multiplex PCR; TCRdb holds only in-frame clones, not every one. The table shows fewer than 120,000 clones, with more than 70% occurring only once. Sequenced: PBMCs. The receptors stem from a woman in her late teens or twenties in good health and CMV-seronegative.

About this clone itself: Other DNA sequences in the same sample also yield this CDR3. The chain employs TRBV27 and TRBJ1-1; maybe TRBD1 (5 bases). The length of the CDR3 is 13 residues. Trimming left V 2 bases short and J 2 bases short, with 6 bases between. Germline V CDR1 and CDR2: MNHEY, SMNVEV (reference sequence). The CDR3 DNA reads TGTGCCAGCAGTTTAGACAGAAACACTGAAGCTTTCTTT. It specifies CASSLDRNTEAFF.

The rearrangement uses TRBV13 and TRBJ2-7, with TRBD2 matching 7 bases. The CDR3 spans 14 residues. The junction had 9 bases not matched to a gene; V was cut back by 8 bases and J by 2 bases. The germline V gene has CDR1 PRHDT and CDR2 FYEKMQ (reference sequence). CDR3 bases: TGTGCCAGCCGCAAAGCTAGCGGTACCTACGAGCAGTACTTC. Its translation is CASRKASGTYEQYF. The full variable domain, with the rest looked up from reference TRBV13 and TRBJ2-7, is AAGVIQSPRHLIKEKRETATLKCYPIPRHDTVYWYQQGPGQDPQFLISFYEKMQSDKGSIPDRFSAQQFSDYHSELNMSSLELGDSALYFCASRKASGTYEQYFGPGTRLTVT.

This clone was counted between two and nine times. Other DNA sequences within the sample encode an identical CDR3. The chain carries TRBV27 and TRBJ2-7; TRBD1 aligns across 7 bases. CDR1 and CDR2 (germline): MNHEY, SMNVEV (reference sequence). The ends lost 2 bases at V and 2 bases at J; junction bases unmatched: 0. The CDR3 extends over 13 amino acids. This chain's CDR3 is CASSLRGPYEQYF. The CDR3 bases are TGTGCCAGCAGTTTAAGGGGGCCCTACGAGCAGTACTTC.

CDR3 sequence (DNA): TGCAGCGCCTATGTTGGCGGAAAGCACCTAGGTACAGATACGCAGTATTTT. Amino acids: CSAYVGGKHLGTDTQYF. The rearrangement uses TRBV29-1 and TRBJ2-3; D gene uncertain. Trimming removed 7 bases at V and 3 bases at J, with 26 bases between. CDR3 size: 17 residues. Germline CDR1 and CDR2: SQVTM and ANQGSEA.

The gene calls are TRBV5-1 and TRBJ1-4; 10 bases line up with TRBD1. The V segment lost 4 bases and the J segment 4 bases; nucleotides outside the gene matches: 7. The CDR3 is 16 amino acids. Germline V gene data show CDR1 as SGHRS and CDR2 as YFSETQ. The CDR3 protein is CASSPDRGLDNEKLFF. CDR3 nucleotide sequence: TGCGCCAGCAGCCCCGACAGGGGGCTGGATAATGAAAAACTGTTTTTT.

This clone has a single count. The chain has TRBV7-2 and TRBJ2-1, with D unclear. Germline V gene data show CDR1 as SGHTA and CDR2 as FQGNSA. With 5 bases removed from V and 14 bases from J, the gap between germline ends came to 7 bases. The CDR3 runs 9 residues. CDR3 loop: CASSAGEFF. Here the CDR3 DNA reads TGTGCCAGCAGCGCTGGAGAGTTCTTC.

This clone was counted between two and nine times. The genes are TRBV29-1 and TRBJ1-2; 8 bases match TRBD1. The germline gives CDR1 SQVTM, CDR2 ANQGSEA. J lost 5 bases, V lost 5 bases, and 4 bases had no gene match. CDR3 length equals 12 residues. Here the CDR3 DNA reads TGCAGCGTTTTTCGACAGGGGTATGGCTACACCTTC. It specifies CSVFRQGYGYTF.

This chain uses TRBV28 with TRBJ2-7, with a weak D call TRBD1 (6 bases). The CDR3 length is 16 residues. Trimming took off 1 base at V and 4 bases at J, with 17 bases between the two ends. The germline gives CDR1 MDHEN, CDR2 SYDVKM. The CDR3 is CASSLFSTGTPYEQYF. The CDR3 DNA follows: TGTGCCAGCAGTTTATTTAGTACAGGGACACCGTACGAGCAGTACTTC.

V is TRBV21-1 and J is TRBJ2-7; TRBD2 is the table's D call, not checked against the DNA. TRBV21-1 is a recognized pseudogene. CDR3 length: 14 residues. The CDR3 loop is CASSELAAPYEQYF. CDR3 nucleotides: TGTGCCAGCAGCGAACTAGCGGCCCCCTACGAGCAGTACTTC.

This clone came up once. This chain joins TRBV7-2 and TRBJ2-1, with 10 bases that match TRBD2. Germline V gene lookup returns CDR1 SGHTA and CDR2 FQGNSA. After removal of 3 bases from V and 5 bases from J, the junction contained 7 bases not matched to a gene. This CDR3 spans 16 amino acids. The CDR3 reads CASSFHLAGDNNEQFF. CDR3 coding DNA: TGTGCCAGCAGCTTTCATCTAGCGGGGGACAACAATGAGCAGTTCTTC.

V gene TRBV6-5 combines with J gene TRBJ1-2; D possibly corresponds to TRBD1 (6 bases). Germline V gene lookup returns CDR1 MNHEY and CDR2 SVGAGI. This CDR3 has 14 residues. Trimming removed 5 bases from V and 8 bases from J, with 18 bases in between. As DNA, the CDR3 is TGTGCCAGCAGTACTAGGGACATAACAGAAGGCTACACCTTC. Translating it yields CASSTRDITEGYTF.

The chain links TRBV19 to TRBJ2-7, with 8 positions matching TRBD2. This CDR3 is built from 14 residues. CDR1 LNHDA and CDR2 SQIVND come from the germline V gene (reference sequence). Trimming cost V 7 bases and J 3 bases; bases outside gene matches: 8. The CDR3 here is CASKERGWGYEQYF. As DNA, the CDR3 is TGTGCCAGTAAAGAGCGGGGGTGGGGCTACGAGCAGTACTTC.

The CDR3 protein is CASSMYGLRTGELFF. The CDR3 region has the DNA TGTGCCAGTAGTATGTACGGGTTGCGGACCGGGGAGCTGTTTTTT. The V gene is TRBV19, the J gene TRBJ2-2, with D unclear. Trimming shortened V by 3 bases and J by 5 bases, and 13 bases separated the two germline ends. The CDR3 length is 15 residues. Germline assignment: CDR1 LNHDA and CDR2 SQIVND (reference sequence).

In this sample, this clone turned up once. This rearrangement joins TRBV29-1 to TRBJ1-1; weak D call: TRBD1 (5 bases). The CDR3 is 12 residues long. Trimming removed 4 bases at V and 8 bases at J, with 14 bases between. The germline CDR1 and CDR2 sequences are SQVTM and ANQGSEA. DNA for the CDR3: TGCAGCGTTGGGCATTCAGGGAAGGAAGCTTTCTTT. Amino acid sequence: CSVGHSGKEAFF. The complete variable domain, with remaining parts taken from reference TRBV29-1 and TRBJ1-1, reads SAVISQKPSRDICQRGTSLTIQCQVDSQVTMMFWYRQQPGQSLTLIATANQGSEATYESGFVIDKFPISRPNLTFSTLTVSNMSPEDSSIYLCSVGHSGKEAFFGQGTRLTVV.

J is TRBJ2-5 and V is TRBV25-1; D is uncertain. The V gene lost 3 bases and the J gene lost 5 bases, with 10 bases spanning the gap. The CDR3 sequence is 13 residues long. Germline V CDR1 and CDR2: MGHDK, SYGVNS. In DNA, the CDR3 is TGTGCCAGCAGTGACCTGACTGCGGAGACCCAGTACTTC. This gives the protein CASSDLTAETQYF.

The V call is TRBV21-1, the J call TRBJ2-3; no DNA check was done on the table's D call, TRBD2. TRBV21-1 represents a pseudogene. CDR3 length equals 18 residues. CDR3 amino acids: CASSKVSGGGPLTDTQYF. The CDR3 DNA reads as TGTGCCAGCAGCAAAGTTAGTGGCGGGGGGCCCCTCACAGATACGCAGTATTTT.

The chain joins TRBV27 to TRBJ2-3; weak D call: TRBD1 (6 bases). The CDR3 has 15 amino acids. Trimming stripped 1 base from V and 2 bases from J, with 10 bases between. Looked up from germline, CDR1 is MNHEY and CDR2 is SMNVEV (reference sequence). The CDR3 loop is CASSLFGQNTDTQYF. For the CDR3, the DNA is TGTGCCAGCAGTTTATTCGGACAGAACACAGATACGCAGTATTTT.

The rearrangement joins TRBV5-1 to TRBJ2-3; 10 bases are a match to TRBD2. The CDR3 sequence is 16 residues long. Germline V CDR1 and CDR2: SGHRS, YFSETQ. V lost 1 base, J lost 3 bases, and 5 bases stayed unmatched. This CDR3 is CASSLPSGGETDTQYF. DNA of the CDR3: TGCGCCAGCAGCTTGCCTAGCGGGGGAGAGACAGATACGCAGTATTTT.

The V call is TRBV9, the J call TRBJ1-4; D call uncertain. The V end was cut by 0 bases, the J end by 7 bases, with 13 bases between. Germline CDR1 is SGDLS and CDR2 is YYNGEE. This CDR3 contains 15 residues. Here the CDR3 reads CASSVGPGRIEKLFF. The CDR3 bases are TGTGCCAGCAGCGTAGGACCCGGGAGGATTGAAAAACTGTTTTTT.

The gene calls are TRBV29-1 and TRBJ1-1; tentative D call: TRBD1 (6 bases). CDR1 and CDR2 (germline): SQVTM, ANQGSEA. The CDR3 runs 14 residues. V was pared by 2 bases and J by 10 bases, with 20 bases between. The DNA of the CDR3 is TGCAGCGTTGAATCTAGGCAGGCCGTACAGGGAGCTTTCTTT. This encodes CSVESRQAVQGAFF.

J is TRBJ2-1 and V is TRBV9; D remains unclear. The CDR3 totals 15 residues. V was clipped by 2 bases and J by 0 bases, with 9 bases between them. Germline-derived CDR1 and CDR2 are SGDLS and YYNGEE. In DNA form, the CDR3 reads TGTGCCAGCAGCGTGGGCAGTAGCTCCTACAATGAGCAGTTCTTC. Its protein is CASSVGSSSYNEQFF.

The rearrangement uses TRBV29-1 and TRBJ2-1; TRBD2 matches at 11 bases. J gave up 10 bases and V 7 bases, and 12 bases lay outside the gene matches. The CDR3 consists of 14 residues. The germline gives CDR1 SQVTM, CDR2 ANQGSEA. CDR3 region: CSGGTSGAPGEQFF. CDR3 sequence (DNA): TGCAGCGGTGGGACTAGCGGAGCACCGGGGGAGCAGTTCTTC.

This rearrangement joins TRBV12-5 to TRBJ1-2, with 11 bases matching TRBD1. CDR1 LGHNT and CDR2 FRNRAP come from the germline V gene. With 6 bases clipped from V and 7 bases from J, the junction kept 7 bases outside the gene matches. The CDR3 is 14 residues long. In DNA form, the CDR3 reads TGTGCTAGTGGCCCCTCCGGGACAGGGGGTGGCTACACCTTC. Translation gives CASGPSGTGGGYTF.

The CDR3 DNA follows: TGTGCCAGCAGCCTCGTTTCCGGGACTACCGAGCAGTACTTC. Protein: CASSLVSGTTEQYF. The chain links TRBV13 to TRBJ2-7; 7 nucleotides align to TRBD2. The germline gives CDR1 PRHDT, CDR2 FYEKMQ (reference sequence). CDR3 length equals 14 residues. V shed 5 bases and J 6 bases; nucleotides not matched to a gene: 10.

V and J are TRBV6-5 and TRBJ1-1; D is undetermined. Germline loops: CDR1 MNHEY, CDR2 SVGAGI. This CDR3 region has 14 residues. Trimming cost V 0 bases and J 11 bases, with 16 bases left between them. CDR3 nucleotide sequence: TGTGCCAGCAGTTACTCGTATCAGATTGATAAGGCTTTCTTT. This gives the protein CASSYSYQIDKAFF.

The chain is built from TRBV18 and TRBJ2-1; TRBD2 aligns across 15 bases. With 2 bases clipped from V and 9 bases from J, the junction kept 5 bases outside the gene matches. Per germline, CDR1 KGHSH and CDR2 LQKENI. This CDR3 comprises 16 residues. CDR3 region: CASSPGTSGRKGEQFF. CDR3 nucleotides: TGTGCCAGCTCACCAGGGACTAGCGGGAGGAAGGGTGAGCAGTTCTTC. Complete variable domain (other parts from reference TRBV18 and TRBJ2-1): NAGVMQNPRHLVRRRGQEARLRCSPMKGHSHVYWYRQLPEEGLKFMVYLQKENIIDESGMPKERFSAEFPKEGPSILRIQQVVRGDSAAYFCASSPGTSGRKGEQFFGPGTRLTVL.

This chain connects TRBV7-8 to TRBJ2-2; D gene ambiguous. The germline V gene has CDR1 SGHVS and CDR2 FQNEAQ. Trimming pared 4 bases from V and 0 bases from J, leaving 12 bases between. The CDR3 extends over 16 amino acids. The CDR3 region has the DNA TGTGCCAGCAGCTCTCGGCAGCTAGCGAACACCGGGGAGCTGTTTTTT. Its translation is CASSSRQLANTGELFF.

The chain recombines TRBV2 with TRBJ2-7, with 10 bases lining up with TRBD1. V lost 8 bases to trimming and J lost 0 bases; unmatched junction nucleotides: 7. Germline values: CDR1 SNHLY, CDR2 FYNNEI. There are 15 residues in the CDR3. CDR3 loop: CASVAGTGASYEQYF. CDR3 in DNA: TGTGCCAGCGTCGCCGGGACAGGGGCCTCCTACGAGCAGTACTTC.